This TCR beta chain was sequenced for a study of T cells after posttransplantation cyclophosphamide. Study-wide results and limits: Donor-recipient repertoire similarity was low at 1-2 months, rising over year one. TRB clonality was highly associated with recipient CMV seropositivity and reactivation. TRB overlap between skin or GI tissue T cells and blood was limited.

This clone was recorded at least ten times. Its target is not known. The related graft donor's blood sample was taken on the day of bone marrow donation. CDR3 length: 15 amino acids. The germline CDR1 and CDR2 sequences are MGHDK and SYGVNS. The junction had 6 bases not matched to a gene; V was cut back by 6 bases and J by 3 bases. Sequencing used immunoSEQ multiplex PCR; TCRdb keeps in-frame clones, though not all of them. The record shows tens of thousands of clones for this sample, with no singletons present. The clonotype comes from a man aged 50-59 years in good health, CMV-negative, and a related stem cell transplant donor. The V gene is TRBV25-1, the J gene TRBJ1-5; 9 bases are shared with TRBD1. The sample was PBMCs. The chain's CDR3 is CASRWTGADNQPQHF. Here the CDR3 DNA reads TGTGCCAGCAGATGGACAGGGGCGGACAATCAGCCCCAGCATTTT.